This TCR beta chain was found in a study of CD8 T cells in ankylosing spondylitis. General observations from the study: Disease-linked clones displayed a CD8+ phenotype and appeared relatively rarely in peripheral blood. For ankylosing spondylitis blood, a TCR beta motif of several highly homologous variants appeared characteristic.

This clonotype was observed a few times. Its antigen remains unknown. By quantitative 5'-RACE with molecular barcodes, the TCR beta libraries were made. Each CDR3 protein is one row after TCRdb ran MiXCR on the 5' RACE reads. The sample holds about 200,000 distinct CDR3 sequences, more than 25% seen once. This CDR3 has 17 amino acids. Per germline, CDR1 DFQATT and CDR2 SNEGSKA (reference sequence). V dropped 4 bases and J dropped 5; count of bases not matched to a gene: 13. The source of this sequence is a male donor with ankylosing spondylitis or in good health (not recorded which). The chain uses TRBV20-1 and TRBJ2-7; 14 bases are shared with TRBD2. Sequenced input: blood, either unsorted or a sorted T cell fraction (not recorded which). The CDR3 loop is CSATGLAGEISPHEQYF. In DNA, the CDR3 is TGCAGTGCTACGGGACTAGCGGGAGAAATCAGCCCCCACGAGCAGTACTTC.